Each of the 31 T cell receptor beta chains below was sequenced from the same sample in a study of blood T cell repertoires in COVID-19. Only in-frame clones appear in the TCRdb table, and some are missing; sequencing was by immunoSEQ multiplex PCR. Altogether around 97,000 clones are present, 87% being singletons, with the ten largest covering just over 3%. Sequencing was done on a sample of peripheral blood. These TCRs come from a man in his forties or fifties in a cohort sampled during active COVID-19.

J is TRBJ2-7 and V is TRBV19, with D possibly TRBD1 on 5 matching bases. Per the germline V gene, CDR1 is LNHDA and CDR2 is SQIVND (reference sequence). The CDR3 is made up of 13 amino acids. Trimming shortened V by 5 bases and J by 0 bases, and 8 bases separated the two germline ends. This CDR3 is CASSQGYSYEQYF. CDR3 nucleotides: TGTGCCAGTAGTCAGGGTTACTCCTACGAGCAGTACTTC.

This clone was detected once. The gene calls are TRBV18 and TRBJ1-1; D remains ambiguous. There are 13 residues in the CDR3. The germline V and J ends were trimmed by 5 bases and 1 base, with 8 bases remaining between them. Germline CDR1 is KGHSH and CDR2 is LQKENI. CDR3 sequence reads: CASSGPGNTEAFF. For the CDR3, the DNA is TGTGCCAGCTCAGGGCCTGGGAACACTGAAGCTTTCTTT.

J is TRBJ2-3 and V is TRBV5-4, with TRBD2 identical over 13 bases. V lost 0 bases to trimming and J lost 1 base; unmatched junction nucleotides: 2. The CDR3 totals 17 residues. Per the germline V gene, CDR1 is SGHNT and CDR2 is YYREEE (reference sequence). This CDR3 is CASSLATSGGGTDTQYF. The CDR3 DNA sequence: TGTGCCAGCAGCTTGGCCACTAGCGGGGGGGGCACAGATACGCAGTATTTT.

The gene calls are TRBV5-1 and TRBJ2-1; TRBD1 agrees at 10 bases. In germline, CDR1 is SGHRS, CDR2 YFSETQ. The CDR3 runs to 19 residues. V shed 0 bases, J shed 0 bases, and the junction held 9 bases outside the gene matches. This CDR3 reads CASSLGTGGSLSSYNEQFF. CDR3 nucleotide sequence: TGCGCCAGCAGCTTGGGGACAGGGGGTTCCCTTTCCTCCTACAATGAGCAGTTCTTC.

The CDR3 loop is CASSLGQIQETQYF. The DNA of the CDR3 is TGTGCCAGCAGCCTGGGACAGATCCAAGAGACCCAGTACTTC. V gene TRBV5-4 combines with J gene TRBJ2-5, with 7 bases fitting TRBD1. The trim removed 4 bases at V and 1 base at J, leaving 4 bases unmatched. CDR3 size: 14 residues. CDR1 and CDR2 (germline): SGHNT, YYREEE (reference sequence).

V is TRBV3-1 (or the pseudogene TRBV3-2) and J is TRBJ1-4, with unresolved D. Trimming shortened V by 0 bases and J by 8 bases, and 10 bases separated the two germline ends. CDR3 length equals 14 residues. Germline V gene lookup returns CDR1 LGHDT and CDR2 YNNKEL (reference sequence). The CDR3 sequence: CASSQEGRLEKLFF. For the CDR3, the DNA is TGTGCCAGCAGCCAAGAAGGCAGACTAGAAAAACTGTTTTTT.

The CDR3 sequence is CAPGRPGSYNEQFF. The CDR3 nucleotides read TGTGCCCCGGGTCGGCCGGGCTCCTACAATGAGCAGTTCTTC. The chain has TRBV4-2 and TRBJ2-1; no clear D gene. Germline lookup yields CDR1 LGHNA and CDR2 YNFKEQ. There are 14 residues in the CDR3. V lost 11 bases, J lost 0 bases, and 14 bases lay in between.

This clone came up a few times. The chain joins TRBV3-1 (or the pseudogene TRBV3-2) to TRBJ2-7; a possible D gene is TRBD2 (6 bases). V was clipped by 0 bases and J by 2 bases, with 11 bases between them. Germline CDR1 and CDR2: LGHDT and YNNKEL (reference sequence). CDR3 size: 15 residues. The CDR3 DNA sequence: TGTGCCAGCAGCCAAGATGCGGGGTACGCCTACGAGCAGTACTTC. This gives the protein CASSQDAGYAYEQYF.

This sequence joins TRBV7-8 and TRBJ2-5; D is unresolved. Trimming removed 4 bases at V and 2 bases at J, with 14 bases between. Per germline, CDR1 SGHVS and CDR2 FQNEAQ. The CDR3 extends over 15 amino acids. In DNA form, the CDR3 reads TGTGCCAGCAGCTCAACTACCGGCAGTCAAGAGACCCAGTACTTC. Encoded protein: CASSSTTGSQETQYF.

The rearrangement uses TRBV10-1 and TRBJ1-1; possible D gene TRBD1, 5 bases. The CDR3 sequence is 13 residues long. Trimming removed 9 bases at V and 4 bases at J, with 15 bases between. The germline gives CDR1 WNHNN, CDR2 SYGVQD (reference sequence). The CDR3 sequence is CASSTMGGTEAFF. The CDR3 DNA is TGCGCCAGTTCGACTATGGGGGGCACTGAAGCTTTCTTT.

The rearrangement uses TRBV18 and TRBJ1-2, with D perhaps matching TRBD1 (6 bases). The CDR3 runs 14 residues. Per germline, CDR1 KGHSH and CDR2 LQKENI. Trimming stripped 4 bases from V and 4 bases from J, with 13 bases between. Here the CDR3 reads CASSLEQGGYGYTF. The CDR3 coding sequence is TGTGCCAGCTCACTAGAACAGGGTGGCTATGGCTACACCTTC.

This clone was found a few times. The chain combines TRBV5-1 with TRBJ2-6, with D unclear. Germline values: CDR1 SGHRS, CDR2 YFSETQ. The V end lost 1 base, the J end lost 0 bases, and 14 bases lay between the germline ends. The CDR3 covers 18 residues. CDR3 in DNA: TGCGCCAGCAGCTTGACAGTTTCTATAAGCTCTGGGGCCAACGTCCTGACTTTC. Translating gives CASSLTVSISSGANVLTF.

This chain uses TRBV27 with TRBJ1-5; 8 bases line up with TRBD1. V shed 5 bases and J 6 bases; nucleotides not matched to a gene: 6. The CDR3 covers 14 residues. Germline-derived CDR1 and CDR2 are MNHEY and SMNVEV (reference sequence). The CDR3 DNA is TGTGCCAGCAGTGCCGACAGGGGAAGTCAGCCCCAGCATTTT. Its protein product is CASSADRGSQPQHF.

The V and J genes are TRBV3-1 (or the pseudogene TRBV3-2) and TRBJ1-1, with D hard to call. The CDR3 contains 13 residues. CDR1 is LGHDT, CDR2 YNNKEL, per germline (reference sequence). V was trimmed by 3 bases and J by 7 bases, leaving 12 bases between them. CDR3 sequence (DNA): TGTGCCAGCAGCCACGAGGGAGGGCTTGAAGCTTTCTTT. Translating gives CASSHEGGLEAFF.

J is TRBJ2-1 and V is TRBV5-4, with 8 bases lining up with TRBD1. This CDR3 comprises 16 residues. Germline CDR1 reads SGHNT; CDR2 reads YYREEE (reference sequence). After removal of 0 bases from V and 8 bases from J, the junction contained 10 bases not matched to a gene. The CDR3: CASSLVGDRSGYEQFF. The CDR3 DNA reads TGTGCCAGCAGCTTGGTGGGGGACAGGTCCGGATATGAGCAGTTCTTC.

The CDR3 loop reads CASSEAGGMKWQYF. The CDR3 coding sequence is TGTGCCAGCAGTGAAGCGGGGGGGATGAAGTGGCAGTACTTC. The V call is TRBV6-1, the J call TRBJ2-7; 7 bases are shared with TRBD2. The CDR3 has 14 amino acids. Germline-derived CDR1 and CDR2 are MNHNS and SASEGT. V lost 0 bases and J lost 9; bases outside the gene matches: 8.

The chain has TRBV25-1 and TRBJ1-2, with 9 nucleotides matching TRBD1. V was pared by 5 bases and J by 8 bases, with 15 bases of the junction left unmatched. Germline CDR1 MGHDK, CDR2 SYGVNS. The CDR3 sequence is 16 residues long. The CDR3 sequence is CASSPLTGQGLSGYTF. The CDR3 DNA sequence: TGTGCCAGCAGTCCCCTGACTGGACAGGGGCTATCAGGCTACACCTTC.

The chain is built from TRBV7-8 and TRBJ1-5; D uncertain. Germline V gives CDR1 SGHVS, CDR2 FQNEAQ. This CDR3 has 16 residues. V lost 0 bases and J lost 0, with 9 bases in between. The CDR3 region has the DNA TGTGCCAGCAGCTTAGCGTTCCCGGGTAGCAATCAGCCCCAGCATTTT. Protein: CASSLAFPGSNQPQHF.

The CDR3 DNA reads as TGTGCCGCCTTGACAGCAGATACGCAGTATTTT. It specifies CAALTADTQYF. This rearrangement joins TRBV10-3 to TRBJ2-3, with D perhaps TRBD1 (5 bases). CDR3 length: 11 residues. CDR1 is ENHRY and CDR2 is SYGVKD in the germline V gene. V lost 11 bases and J 4 bases, leaving 10 bases between the germline ends.

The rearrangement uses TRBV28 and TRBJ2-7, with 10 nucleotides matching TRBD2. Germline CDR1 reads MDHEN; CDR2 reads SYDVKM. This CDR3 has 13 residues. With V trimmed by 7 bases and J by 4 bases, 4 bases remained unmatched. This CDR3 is CASKRGGLYEQYV. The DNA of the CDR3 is TGTGCCAGCAAGCGGGGGGGTCTATACGAGCAGTACGTC.

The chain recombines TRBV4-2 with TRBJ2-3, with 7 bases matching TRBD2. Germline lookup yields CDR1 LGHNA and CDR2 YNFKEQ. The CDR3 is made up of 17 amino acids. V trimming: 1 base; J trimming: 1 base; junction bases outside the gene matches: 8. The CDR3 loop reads CASSQAPGTSGTDTQYF. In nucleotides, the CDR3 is TGTGCCAGCAGCCAAGCCCCCGGCACTAGCGGCACAGATACGCAGTATTTT.

The CDR3 bases are TGTGCCAGTAGTATCCCGCGACTCTCGAGGGATAATTCACCCCTCCACTTT. Translation gives CASSIPRLSRDNSPLHF. The rearrangement uses TRBV19 and TRBJ1-6; no clear D. This CDR3 contains 17 residues. Germline values: CDR1 LNHDA, CDR2 SQIVND (reference sequence). The germline V and J ends were trimmed by 3 bases and 5 bases, with 17 bases remaining between them.

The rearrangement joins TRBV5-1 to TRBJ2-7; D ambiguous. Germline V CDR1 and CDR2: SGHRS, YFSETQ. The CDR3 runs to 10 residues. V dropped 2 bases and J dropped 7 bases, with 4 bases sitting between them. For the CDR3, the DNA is TGCGCCAGCAGCTTTCAAGAGCAGTACGTC. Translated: CASSFQEQYV.

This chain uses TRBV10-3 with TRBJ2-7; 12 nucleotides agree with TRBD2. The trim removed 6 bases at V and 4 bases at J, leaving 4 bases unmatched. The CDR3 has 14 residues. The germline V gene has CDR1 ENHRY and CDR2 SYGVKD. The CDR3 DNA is TGTGCCATCAGACCCGGACTAGCGGGGTACGAGCAGTACTTC. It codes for CAIRPGLAGYEQYF.

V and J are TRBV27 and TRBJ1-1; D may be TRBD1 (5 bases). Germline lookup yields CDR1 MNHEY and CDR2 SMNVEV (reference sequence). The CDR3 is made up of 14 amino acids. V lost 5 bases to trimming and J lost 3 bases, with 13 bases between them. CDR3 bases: TGTGCCAGCAGTGAGCACAGGAGGGACACTGAAGCTTTCTTT. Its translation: CASSEHRRDTEAFF.

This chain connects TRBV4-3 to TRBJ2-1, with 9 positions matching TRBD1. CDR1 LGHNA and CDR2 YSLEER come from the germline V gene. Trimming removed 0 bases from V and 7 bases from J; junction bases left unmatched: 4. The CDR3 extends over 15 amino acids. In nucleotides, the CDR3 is TGCGCCAGCAGCCAAGATGGGACAGGGATGAATGAGCAGTTCTTC. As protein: CASSQDGTGMNEQFF.

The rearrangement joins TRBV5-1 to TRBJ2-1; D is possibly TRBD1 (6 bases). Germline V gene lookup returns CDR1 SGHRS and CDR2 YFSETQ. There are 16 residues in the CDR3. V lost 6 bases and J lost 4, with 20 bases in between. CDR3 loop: CASTQQPGGAYNEQFF. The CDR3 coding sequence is TGCGCCAGCACCCAACAACCTGGGGGCGCTTACAATGAGCAGTTCTTC.

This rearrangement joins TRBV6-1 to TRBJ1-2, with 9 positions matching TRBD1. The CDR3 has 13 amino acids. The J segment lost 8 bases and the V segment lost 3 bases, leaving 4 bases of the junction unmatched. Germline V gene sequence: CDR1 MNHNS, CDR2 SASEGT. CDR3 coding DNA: TGTGCCAGCAGTGATTGGACAGGGGAAGGCTACACCTTC. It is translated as CASSDWTGEGYTF.

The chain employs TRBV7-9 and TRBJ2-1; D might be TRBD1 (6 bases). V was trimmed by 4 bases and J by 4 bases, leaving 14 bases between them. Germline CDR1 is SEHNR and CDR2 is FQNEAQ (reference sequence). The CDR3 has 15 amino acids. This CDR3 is CASSSSGTLYNEQFF. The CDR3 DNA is TGTGCCAGCAGCTCGTCCGGGACACTGTACAATGAGCAGTTCTTC.

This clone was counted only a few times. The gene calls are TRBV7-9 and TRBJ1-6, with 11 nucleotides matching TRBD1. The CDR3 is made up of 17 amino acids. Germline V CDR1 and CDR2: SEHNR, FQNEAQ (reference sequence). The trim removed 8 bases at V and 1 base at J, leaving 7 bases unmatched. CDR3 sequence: CASAGTGGGSYNSPLHF. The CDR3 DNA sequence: TGTGCCAGCGCAGGGACAGGGGGAGGGTCCTATAATTCACCCCTCCACTTT.

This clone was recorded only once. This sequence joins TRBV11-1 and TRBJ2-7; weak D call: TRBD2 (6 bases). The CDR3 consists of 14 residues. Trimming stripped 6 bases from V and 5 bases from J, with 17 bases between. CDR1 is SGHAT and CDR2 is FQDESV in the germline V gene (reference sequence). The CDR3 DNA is TGTGCCAGCAGTCCGACTGCGGGGCTAGACGAGCAGTACTTC. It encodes CASSPTAGLDEQYF.